One and the same sample provided the 14 T cell receptor beta chains below, sequenced in a study of blood T cell repertoires in COVID-19. Method: immunoSEQ multiplex PCR; TCRdb's copy keeps in-frame clones and lacks some. The data show some 15,000 clones, about 80% seen once. The sequenced sample consisted of peripheral blood. These receptors were collected from a human donor in a cohort sampled during active COVID-19.

The V gene is TRBV28, the J gene TRBJ2-3; TRBD1 agrees at 8 bases. Trimming removed 5 bases from V and 4 bases from J; junction bases left unmatched: 8. From germline, CDR1 is MDHEN and CDR2 SYDVKM. The CDR3 runs 15 residues. The CDR3 loop is CASSMRTGLADTQYF. As DNA, the CDR3 is TGTGCCAGCAGTATGAGGACAGGGTTGGCAGATACGCAGTATTTT.

This clone is labeled as medium-sized (0.01 to 0.1%). V usage is TRBV12-3 or TRBV12-4 and J usage is TRBJ1-2; a possible D gene is TRBD1 (5 bases). V was pared by 3 bases and J by 6 bases, with 11 bases between. The CDR3 runs to 13 residues. The CDR3 protein is CASSFEQVNGYTF. CDR3 nucleotides: TGTGCCAGCAGTTTTGAACAGGTGAATGGCTACACCTTC.

V gene TRBV19 combines with J gene TRBJ2-6; TRBD1 agrees at 7 bases. From germline, CDR1 is LNHDA and CDR2 SQIVND (reference sequence). CDR3 length equals 17 residues. V dropped 1 base and J dropped 0; count of bases not matched to a gene: 3. Written as DNA, the CDR3 is TGTGCCAGTAGTATAGGTGGGACAGCCTCTGGGGCCAACGTCCTGACTTTC. As protein: CASSIGGTASGANVLTF.

The chain is built from TRBV2 and TRBJ2-1, with 7 positions matching TRBD2. Germline CDR1 reads SNHLY; CDR2 reads FYNNEI. V shed 3 bases and J 12 bases; nucleotides not matched to a gene: 14. The CDR3 has 15 amino acids. This CDR3 is CASSDWPSGSFGQFF. CDR3 sequence (DNA): TGTGCCAGCAGTGACTGGCCTAGCGGTTCATTTGGGCAGTTCTTC.

This clone was observed a handful of times. V usage is TRBV7-9 and J usage is TRBJ2-7; D is possibly TRBD1 (6 bases). CDR3 length: 16 amino acids. CDR1 and CDR2 (germline): SEHNR, FQNEAQ (reference sequence). With 1 base removed from V and 4 bases from J, the gap between germline ends came to 17 bases. This CDR3 reads CASSLVPGTTNYEQYF. CDR3 DNA sequence: TGTGCCAGCAGCTTAGTCCCCGGGACAACTAATTACGAGCAGTACTTC.

CDR3 sequence reads: CASSETQGYGYTF. The CDR3 DNA follows: TGTGCCAGCAGCGAAACACAGGGTTATGGCTACACCTTC. The gene calls are TRBV4-2 and TRBJ1-2, with a possible D match to TRBD1 (6 bases). Germline V gives CDR1 LGHNA, CDR2 YNFKEQ. V was shortened by 5 bases and J by 5 bases, with 12 bases between the two germline ends. The CDR3 contains 13 residues.

This clone was observed a few times. The chain couples TRBV11-2 to TRBJ2-2; D might be TRBD1 (5 bases). The V end was cut by 4 bases, the J end by 0 bases, with 9 bases between. Germline CDR1 reads SGHAT; CDR2 reads FQNNGV. The CDR3 runs 15 residues. The CDR3 DNA follows: TGTGCCAGCAGCTCCTTAGGGGCGAACACCGGGGAGCTGTTTTTT. Protein sequence: CASSSLGANTGELFF.

This chain joins TRBV28 and TRBJ2-3; D unresolved. The germline V gene encodes CDR1 MDHEN and CDR2 SYDVKM. The CDR3 spans 16 residues. V lost 3 bases and J lost 0, with 13 bases in between. The CDR3 is CASSFPPGRSTDTQYF. The CDR3 DNA is TGTGCCAGCAGTTTTCCCCCTGGGCGCAGCACAGATACGCAGTATTTT. The full variable domain, rest sourced from reference TRBV28 and TRBJ2-3, is DVKVTQSSRYLVKRTGEKVFLECVQDMDHENMFWYRQDPGLGLRLIYFSYDVKMKEKGDIPEGYSVSREKKERFSLILESASTNQTSMYLCASSFPPGRSTDTQYFGPGTRLTVL.

The chain is built from TRBV3-1 (or the pseudogene TRBV3-2) and TRBJ1-2; maybe TRBD1 (5 bases). The CDR3 consists of 14 residues. In germline, CDR1 is LGHDT, CDR2 YNNKEL (reference sequence). Between the trimmed V and J ends, which lost 4 bases and 8 bases, there was a span of 17 bases. DNA of the CDR3: TGTGCCAGCAGCCGGAGGGGAATGGGGTCCGGCTACACCTTC. Translating gives CASSRRGMGSGYTF.

This rearrangement joins TRBV12-3 or TRBV12-4 to TRBJ2-7; D is unclear. Trimming removed 2 bases at V and 3 bases at J, with 5 bases between. There are 12 residues in the CDR3. In DNA, the CDR3 is TGTGCCAGCAGTTTAAGAGACTACGAGCAGTACTTC. Residues: CASSLRDYEQYF.

This clone showed up just a few times. The chain employs TRBV7-3 and TRBJ2-3; D not resolved. Germline V CDR1 and CDR2: SGHTA, FQGTGA. V was pared by 1 base and J by 3 bases, with 5 bases between. CDR3 length: 13 amino acids. CDR3 amino acids: CASSLSGTDTQYF. The CDR3 DNA follows: TGTGCCAGCAGCTTAAGCGGAACAGATACGCAGTATTTT.

The chain links TRBV5-1 to TRBJ1-2; TRBD1 matches 7 bases. J gave up 5 bases and V 6 bases, and 7 bases lay outside the gene matches. This CDR3 contains 13 residues. The germline gives CDR1 SGHRS, CDR2 YFSETQ. This chain's CDR3 is CASKRTGDYGYTF. CDR3 DNA sequence: TGCGCCAGCAAACGGACAGGAGATTATGGCTACACCTTC.

The J gene is TRBJ2-5, the V gene TRBV5-4, with D maybe TRBD2 (6 bases). The CDR3 spans 15 residues. Germline V gene sequence: CDR1 SGHNT, CDR2 YYREEE (reference sequence). Deletions cut 3 bases from V and 1 base from J, with 13 bases between. The CDR3 nucleotides are TGTGCCAGCAGCTATGGGGAGGATTTCCAAGAGACCCAGTACTTC. Residues: CASSYGEDFQETQYF.

This chain links TRBV30 with TRBJ2-7; D might be TRBD1 (6 bases). The CDR3 is made up of 12 amino acids. Trimming took off 3 bases at V and 3 bases at J, with 9 bases between the two ends. The V gene's germline CDR1 is GTSNPN and CDR2 SVGIG (reference sequence). The CDR3: CAWSLQGYEQYF. The DNA for the CDR3 is TGTGCCTGGAGCCTACAGGGCTACGAGCAGTACTTC. Looking up the rest from reference TRBV30 and TRBJ2-7 gives the full variable domain: SQTIHQWPATLVQPVGSPLSLECTVEGTSNPNLYWYRQAAGRGLQLLFYSVGIGQISSEVPQNLSASRPQDRQFILSSKKLLLSDSGFYLCAWSLQGYEQYFGPGTRLTVT.